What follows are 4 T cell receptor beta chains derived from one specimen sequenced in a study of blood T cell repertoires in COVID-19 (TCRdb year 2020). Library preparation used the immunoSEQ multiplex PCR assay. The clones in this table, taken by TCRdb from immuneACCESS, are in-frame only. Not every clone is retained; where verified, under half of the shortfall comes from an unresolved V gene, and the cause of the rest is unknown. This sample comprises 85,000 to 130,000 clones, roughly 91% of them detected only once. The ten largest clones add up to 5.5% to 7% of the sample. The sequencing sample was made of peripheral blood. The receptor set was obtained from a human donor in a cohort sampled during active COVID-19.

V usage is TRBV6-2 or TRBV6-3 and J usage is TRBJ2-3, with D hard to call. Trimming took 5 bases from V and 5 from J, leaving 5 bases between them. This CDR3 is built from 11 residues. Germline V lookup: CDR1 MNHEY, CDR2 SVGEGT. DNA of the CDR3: TGTGCCAGCAGTCTTTTAGATACGCAGTATTTT. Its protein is CASSLLDTQYF.

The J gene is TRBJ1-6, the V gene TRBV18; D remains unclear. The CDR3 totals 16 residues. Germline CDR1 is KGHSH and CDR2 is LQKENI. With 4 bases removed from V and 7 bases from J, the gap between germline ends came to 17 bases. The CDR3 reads CASSLAAPGGNSPLHF. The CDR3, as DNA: TGTGCCAGCTCACTAGCCGCTCCTGGAGGCAATTCACCCCTCCACTTT.

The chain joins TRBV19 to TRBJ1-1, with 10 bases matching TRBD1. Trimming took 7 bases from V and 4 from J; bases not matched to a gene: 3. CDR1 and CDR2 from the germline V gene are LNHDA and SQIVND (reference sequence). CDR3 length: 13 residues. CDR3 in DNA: TGTGCCAGTAATGACAGGGGGCTCACTGAAGCTTTCTTT. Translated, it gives CASNDRGLTEAFF.

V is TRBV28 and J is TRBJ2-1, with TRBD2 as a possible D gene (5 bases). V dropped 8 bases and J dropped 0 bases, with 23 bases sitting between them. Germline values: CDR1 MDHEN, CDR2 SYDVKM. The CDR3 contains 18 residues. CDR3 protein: CASPFLVARSGSYNEQFF. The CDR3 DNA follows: TGTGCCAGCCCTTTTTTAGTAGCTCGAAGCGGCTCCTACAATGAGCAGTTCTTC.